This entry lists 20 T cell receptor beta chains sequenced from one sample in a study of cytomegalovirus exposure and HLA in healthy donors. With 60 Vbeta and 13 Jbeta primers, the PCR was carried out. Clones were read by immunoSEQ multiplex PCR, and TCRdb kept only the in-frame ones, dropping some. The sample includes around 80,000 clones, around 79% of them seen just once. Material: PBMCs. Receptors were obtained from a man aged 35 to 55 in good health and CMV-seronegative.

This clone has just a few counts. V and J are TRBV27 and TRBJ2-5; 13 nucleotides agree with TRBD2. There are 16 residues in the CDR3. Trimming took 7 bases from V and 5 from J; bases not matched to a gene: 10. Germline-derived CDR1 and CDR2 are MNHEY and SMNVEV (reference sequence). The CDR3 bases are TGTGCCAGCACTCGGACTAGCGGGAGATCAGGGGAGACCCAGTACTTC. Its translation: CASTRTSGRSGETQYF.

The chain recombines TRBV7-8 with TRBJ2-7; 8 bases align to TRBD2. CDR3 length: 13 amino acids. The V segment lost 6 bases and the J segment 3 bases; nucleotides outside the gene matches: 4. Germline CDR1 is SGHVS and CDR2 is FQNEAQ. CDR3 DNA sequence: TGTGCCAGCAGGGCGGGGGGCGGCTACGAGCAGTACTTC. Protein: CASRAGGGYEQYF.

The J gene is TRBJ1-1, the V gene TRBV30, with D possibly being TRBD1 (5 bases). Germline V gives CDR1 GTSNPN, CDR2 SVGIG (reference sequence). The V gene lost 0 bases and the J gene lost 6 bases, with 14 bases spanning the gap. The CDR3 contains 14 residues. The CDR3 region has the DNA TGTGCCTGGAGTGTAAGGGGCCGCTGGGCTGAAGCTTTCTTT. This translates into CAWSVRGRWAEAFF.

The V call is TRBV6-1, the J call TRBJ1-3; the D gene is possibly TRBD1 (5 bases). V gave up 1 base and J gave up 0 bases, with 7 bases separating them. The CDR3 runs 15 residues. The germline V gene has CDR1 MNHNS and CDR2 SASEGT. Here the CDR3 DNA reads TGTGCCAGCAGTGAAGGACAGACCTCTGGAAACACCATATATTTT. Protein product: CASSEGQTSGNTIYF.

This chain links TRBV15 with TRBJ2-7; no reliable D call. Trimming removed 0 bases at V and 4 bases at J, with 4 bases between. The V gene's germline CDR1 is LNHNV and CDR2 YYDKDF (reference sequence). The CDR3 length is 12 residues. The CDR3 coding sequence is TGTGCCACCAGCAGAGATAGTTACGAGCAGTACTTC. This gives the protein CATSRDSYEQYF. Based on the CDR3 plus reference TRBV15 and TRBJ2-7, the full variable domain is DAMVIQNPRYQVTQFGKPVTLSCSQTLNHNVMYWYQQKSSQAPKLLFHYYDKDFNNEADTPDNFQSRRPNTSFCFLDIRSPGLGDTAMYLCATSRDSYEQYFGPGTRLTVT.

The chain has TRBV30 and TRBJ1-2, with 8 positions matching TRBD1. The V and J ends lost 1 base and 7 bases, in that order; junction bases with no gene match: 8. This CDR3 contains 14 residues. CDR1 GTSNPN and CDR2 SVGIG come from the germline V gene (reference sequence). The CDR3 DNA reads TGTGCCTGGAGTGCCGCCCTGGACAGGGCTGGCTACACCTTC. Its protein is CAWSAALDRAGYTF.

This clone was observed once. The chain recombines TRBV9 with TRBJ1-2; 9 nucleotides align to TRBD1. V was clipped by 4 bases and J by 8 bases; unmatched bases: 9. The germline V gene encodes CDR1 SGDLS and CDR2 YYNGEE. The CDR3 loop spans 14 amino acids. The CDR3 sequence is CASSPRTGGWGYTF. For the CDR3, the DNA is TGTGCCAGCAGCCCGCGCACAGGGGGCTGGGGCTACACCTTC.

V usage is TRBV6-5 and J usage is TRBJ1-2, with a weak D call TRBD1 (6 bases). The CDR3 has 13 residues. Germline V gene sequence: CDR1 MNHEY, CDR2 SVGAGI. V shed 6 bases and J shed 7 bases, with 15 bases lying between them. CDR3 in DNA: TGTGCCAGCAGACGCACAGGGCAGTTTGGCTACACCTTC. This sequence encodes CASRRTGQFGYTF.

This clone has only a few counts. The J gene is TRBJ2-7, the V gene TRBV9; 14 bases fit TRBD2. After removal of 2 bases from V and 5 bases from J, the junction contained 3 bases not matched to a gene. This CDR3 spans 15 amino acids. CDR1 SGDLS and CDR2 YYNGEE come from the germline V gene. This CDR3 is CASSVGTSGSHEQYF. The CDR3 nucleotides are TGTGCCAGCAGCGTGGGGACTAGCGGGAGCCACGAGCAGTACTTC. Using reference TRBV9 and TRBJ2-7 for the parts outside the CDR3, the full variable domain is DSGVTQTPKHLITATGQRVTLRCSPRSGDLSVYWYQQSLDQGLQFLIQYYNGEERAKGNILERFSAQQFPDLHSELNLSSLELGDSALYFCASSVGTSGSHEQYFGPGTRLTVT.

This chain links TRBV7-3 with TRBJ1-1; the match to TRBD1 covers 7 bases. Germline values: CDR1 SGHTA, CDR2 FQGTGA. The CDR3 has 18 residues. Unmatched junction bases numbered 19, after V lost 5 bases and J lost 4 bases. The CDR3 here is CASSAQQGGGLPVTEAFF. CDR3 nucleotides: TGTGCCAGCAGCGCACAGCAGGGGGGCGGGCTTCCGGTCACTGAAGCTTTCTTT. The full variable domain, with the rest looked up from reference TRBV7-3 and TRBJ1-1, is GAGVSQTPSNKVTEKGKYVELRCDPISGHTALYWYRQSLGQGPEFLIYFQGTGAADDSGLPNDRFFAVRPEGSVSTLKIQRTERGDSAVYLCASSAQQGGGLPVTEAFFGQGTRLTVV.

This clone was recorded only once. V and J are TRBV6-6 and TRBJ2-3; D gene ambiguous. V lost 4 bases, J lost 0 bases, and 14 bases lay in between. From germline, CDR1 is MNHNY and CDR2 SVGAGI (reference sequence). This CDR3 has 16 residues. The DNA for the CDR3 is TGTGCCAGCAGTTCTTTCACGGGTCGAAGCACAGATACGCAGTATTTT. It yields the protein CASSSFTGRSTDTQYF.

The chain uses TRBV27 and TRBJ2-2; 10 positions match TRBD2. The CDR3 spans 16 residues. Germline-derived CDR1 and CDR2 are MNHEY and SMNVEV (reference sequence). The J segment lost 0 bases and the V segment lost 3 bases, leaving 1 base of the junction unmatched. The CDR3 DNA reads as TGTGCCAGCAGTTTGACTAGCGGGTCGAACACCGGGGAGCTGTTTTTT. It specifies CASSLTSGSNTGELFF.

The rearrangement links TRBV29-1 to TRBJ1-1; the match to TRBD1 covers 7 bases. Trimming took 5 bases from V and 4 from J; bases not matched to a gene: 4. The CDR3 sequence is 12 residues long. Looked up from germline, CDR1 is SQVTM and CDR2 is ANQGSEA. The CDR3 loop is CSVFAGGTEAFF. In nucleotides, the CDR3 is TGCAGCGTTTTTGCAGGGGGCACTGAAGCTTTCTTT.

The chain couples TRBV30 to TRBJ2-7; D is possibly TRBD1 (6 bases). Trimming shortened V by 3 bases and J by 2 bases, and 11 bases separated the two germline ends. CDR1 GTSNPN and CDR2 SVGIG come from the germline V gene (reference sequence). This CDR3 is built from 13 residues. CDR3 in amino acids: CAWRPGETYEQYF. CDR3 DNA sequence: TGTGCCTGGAGGCCAGGGGAAACCTACGAGCAGTACTTC.

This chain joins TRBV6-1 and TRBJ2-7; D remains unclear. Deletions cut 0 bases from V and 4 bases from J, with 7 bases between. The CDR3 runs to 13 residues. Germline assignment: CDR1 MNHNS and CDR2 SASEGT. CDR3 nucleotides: TGTGCCAGCAGTGAAGCGCTTCGGTACGAGCAGTACTTC. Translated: CASSEALRYEQYF.

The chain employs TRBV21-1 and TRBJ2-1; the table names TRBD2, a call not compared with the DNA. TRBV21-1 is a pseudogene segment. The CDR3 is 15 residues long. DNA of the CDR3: TGTGCCAGCAGAATGGGGAGTAGGAAGTCTGCTGAGCAGTTCTTC. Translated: CASRMGSRKSAEQFF.

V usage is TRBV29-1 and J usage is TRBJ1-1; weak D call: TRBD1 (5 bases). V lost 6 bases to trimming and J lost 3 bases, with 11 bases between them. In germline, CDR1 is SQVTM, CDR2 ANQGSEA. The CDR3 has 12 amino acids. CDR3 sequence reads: CSVHRGYTEAFF. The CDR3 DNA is TGCAGCGTGCACCGGGGGTACACTGAAGCTTTCTTT.

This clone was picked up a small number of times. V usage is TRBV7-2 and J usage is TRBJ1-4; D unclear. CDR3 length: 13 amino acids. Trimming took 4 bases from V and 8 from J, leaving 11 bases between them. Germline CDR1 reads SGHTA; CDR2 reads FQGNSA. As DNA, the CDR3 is TGTGCCAGCAGCTCAACTCTAGGAGAAAAACTGTTTTTT. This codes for CASSSTLGEKLFF.

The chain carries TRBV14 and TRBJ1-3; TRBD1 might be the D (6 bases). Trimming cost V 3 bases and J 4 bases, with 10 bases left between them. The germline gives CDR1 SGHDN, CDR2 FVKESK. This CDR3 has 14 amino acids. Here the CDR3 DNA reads TGTGCCAGCAGCCACAACACAGGGGGAAACACCATATATTTT. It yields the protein CASSHNTGGNTIYF.

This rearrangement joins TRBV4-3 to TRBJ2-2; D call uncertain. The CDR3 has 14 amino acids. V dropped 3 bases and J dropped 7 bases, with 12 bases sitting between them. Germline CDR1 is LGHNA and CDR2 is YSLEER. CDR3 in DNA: TGCGCCAGCAGCCAGCGTACCGTTGGCGGGGAGCTGTTTTTT. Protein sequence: CASSQRTVGGELFF.